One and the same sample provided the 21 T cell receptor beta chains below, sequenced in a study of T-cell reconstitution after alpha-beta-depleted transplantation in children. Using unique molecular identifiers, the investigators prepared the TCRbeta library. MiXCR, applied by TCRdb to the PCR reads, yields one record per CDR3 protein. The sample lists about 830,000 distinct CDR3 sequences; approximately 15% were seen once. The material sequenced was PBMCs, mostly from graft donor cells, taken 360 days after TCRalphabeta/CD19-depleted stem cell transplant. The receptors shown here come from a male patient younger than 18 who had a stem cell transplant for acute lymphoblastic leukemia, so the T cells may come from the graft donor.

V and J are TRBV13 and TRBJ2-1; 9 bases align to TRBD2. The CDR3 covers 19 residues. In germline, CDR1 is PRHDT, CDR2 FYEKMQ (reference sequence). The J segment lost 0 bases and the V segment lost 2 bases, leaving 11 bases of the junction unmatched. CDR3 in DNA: TGTGCCAGCAGCTTAATGTTAGCGGGAGAGGCGAGCTCCTACAATGAGCAGTTCTTC. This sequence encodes CASSLMLAGEASSYNEQFF.

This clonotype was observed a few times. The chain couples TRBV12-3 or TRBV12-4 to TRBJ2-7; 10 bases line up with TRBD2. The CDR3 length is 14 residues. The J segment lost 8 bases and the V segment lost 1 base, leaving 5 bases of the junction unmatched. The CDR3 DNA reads TGTGCCAGCAGTTTAGTCCTAGCGGGAGTCAAGCAGTACTTC. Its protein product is CASSLVLAGVKQYF.

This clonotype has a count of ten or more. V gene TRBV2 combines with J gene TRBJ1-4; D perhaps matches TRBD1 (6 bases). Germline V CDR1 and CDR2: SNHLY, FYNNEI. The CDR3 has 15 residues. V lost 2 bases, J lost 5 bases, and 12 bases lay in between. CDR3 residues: CASSESRTANEKLFF. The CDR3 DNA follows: TGTGCCAGCAGTGAATCTCGGACAGCGAATGAAAAACTGTTTTTT.

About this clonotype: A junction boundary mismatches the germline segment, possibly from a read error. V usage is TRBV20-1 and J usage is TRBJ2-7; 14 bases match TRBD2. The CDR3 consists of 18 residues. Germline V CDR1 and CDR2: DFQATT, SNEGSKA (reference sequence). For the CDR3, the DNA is TGCTGTGCTAGAGAGGTGGGACTAGCGGGAGTTCGGTCCTACGAGCAGTACTTC. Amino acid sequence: CCAREVGLAGVRSYEQYF.

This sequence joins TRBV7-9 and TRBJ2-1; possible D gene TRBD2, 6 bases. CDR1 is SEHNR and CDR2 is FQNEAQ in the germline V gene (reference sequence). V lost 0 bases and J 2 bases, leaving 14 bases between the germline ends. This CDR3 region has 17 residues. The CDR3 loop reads CASSLAPWGDTYNEQFF. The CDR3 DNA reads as TGTGCCAGCAGCTTAGCGCCCTGGGGGGATACCTACAATGAGCAGTTCTTC. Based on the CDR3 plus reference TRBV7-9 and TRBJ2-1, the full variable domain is DTGVSQNPRHKITKRGQNVTFRCDPISEHNRLYWYRQTLGQGPEFLTYFQNEAQLEKSRLLSDRFSAERPKGSFSTLEIQRTEQGDSAMYLCASSLAPWGDTYNEQFFGPGTRLTVL.

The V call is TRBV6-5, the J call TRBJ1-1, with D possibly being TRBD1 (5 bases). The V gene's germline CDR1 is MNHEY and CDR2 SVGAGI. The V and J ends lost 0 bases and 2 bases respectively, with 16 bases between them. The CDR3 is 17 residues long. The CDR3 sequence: CASSYSSWARTNTEAFF. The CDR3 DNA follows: TGTGCCAGCAGTTACTCGAGTTGGGCCAGGACAAACACTGAAGCTTTCTTT.

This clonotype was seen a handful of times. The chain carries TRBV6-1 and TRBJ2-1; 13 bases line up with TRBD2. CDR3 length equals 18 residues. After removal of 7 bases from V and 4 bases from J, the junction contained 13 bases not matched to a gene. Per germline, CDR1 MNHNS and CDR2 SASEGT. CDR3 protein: CASTRTSGRAAQYNEQFF. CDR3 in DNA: TGTGCCAGCACCCGAACTAGCGGGAGGGCCGCTCAGTACAATGAGCAGTTCTTC.

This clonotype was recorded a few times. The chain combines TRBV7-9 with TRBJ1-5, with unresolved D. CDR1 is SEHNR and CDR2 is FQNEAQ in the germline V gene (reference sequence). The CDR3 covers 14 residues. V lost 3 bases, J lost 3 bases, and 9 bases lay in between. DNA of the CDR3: TGTGCCAGCAGCTTTAATGGGGTCAATCAGCCCCAGCATTTT. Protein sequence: CASSFNGVNQPQHF.

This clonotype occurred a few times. The CDR3 DNA sequence: TGTGCCATCAGTTCTAGCGGGGAGGGGGACACAGATACGCAGTATTTT. Its translation: CAISSSGEGDTDTQYF. The chain links TRBV10-3 to TRBJ2-3; 9 bases map to TRBD2. The CDR3 has 16 residues. The V and J ends lost 5 bases and 2 bases, in that order; junction bases with no gene match: 8. Germline loops: CDR1 ENHRY, CDR2 SYGVKD.

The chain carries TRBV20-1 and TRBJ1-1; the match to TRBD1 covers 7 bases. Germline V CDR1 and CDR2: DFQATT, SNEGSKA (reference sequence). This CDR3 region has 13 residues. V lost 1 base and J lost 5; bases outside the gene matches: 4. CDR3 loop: CSARGGRGTEAFF. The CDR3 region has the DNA TGCAGTGCTAGAGGGGGCAGGGGGACTGAAGCTTTCTTT.

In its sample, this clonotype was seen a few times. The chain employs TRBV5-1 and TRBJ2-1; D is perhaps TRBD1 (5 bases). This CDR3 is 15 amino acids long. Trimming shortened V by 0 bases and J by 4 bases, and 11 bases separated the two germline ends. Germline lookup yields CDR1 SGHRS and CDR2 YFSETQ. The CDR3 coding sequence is TGCGCCAGCAGCTTGGCCTCAGGGTGGTACAATGAGCAGTTCTTC. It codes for CASSLASGWYNEQFF.

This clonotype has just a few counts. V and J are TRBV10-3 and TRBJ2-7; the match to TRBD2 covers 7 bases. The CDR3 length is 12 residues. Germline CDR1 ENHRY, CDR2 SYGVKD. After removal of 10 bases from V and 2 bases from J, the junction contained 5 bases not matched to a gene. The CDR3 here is CATGRAPYEQYF. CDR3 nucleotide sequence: TGTGCCACGGGGAGGGCCCCCTACGAGCAGTACTTC.

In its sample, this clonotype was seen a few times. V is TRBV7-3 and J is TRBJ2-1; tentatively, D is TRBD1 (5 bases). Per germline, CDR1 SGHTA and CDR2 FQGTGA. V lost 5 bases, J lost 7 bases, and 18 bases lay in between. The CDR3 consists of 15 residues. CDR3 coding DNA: TGTGCCAGCAGCCTTCTTGTTGGGGCCTCTAATGAGCAGTTCTTC. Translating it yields CASSLLVGASNEQFF.

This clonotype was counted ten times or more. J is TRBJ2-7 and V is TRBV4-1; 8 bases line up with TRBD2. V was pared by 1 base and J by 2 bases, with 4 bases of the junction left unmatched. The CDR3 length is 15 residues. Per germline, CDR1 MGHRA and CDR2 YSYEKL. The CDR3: CASSQAQRETYEQYF. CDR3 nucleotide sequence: TGCGCCAGCAGCCAAGCCCAGCGGGAGACCTACGAGCAGTACTTC.

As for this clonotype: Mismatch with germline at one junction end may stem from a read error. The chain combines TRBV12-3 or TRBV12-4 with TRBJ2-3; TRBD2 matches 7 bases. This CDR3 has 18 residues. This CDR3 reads CAISLSWTRGLSTDTQYF. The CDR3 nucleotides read TGTGCCATCAGTTTAAGCTGGACTAGGGGACTTAGCACAGATACGCAGTATTTT.

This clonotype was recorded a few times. CDR3 sequence (DNA): TGCAGTGCTAGACTACAGGGGACCGGGGAGCTGTTTTTT. It translates to CSARLQGTGELFF. The chain couples TRBV20-1 to TRBJ2-2; the match to TRBD1 covers 7 bases. Germline V CDR1 and CDR2: DFQATT, SNEGSKA (reference sequence). V dropped 2 bases and J dropped 5; count of bases not matched to a gene: 2. This CDR3 contains 13 residues.

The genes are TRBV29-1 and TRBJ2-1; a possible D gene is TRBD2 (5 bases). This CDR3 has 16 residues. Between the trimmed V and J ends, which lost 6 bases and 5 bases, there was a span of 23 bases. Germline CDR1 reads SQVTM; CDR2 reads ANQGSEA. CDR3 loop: CSVTAVVGVADNEQFF. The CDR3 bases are TGCAGCGTGACCGCGGTGGTGGGAGTTGCCGACAATGAGCAGTTCTTC.

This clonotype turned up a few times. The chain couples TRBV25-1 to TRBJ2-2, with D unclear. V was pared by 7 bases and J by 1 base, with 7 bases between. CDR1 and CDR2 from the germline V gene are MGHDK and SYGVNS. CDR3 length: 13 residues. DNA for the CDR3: TGTGCCAGCACCGCAGGGAACACCGGGGAGCTGTTTTTT. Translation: CASTAGNTGELFF.

Here the CDR3 reads CASGVLNTEAFF. For the CDR3, the DNA is TGTGCCAGCGGGGTTCTGAACACTGAAGCTTTCTTT. The chain is built from TRBV3-1 and TRBJ1-1; D call uncertain. The germline gives CDR1 LGHDT, CDR2 YNNKEL (reference sequence). This CDR3 region has 12 residues. The V and J ends lost 8 bases and 0 bases respectively, with 7 bases between them.

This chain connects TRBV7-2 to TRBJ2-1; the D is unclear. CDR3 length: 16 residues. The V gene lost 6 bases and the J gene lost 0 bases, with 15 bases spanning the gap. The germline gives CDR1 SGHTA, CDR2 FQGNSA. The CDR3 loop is CASRQTPQSSYNEQFF. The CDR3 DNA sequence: TGTGCCAGCAGACAAACCCCACAGAGCTCCTACAATGAGCAGTTCTTC.

The DNA for the CDR3 is TGTGCCAGCAGCAAGAGCGGGAGCTACGAGCAGTACTTC. Its protein product is CASSKSGSYEQYF. The rearrangement links TRBV12-3 or TRBV12-4 to TRBJ2-7; 8 bases match TRBD2. V lost 6 bases and J lost 3; bases outside the gene matches: 4. There are 13 residues in the CDR3.